Presented here are 15 T cell receptor beta chains from one specimen sequenced in a study of blood T cell repertoires in COVID-19. Clones were sequenced by immunoSEQ multiplex PCR, and TCRdb holds only the in-frame ones, with some missing. The sample carries about 380,000 clones, 70% to 90% recorded once. Sequencing used PBMCs or T cells enriched from blood (not recorded which). These receptors were collected from a woman younger than 30 who had recovered from COVID-19.

The chain links TRBV10-3 to TRBJ2-7; the D is unclear. The CDR3 length is 12 residues. V dropped 3 bases and J dropped 2 bases, with 5 bases sitting between them. Germline CDR1 is ENHRY and CDR2 is SYGVKD. CDR3 residues: CAISDRTYEQYF. CDR3 sequence (DNA): TGTGCCATCAGTGACAGGACCTACGAGCAGTACTTC.

CDR3 nucleotide sequence: TGTGCCAGCAGCCGGATCCCAGCGGGGTTCAGAGATACGCAGTATTTT. As protein: CASSRIPAGFRDTQYF. The chain combines TRBV14 with TRBJ2-3, with 7 nucleotides matching TRBD2. Germline trimming cut 4 bases from V and 5 bases from J; bases unmatched to any gene: 12. Germline-derived CDR1 and CDR2 are SGHDN and FVKESK. CDR3 length equals 16 residues. The variable domain in full, with the rest retrieved from reference TRBV14 and TRBJ2-3, is EAGVTQFPSHSVIEKGQTVTLRCDPISGHDNLYWYRRVMGKEIKFLLHFVKESKQDESGMPNNRFLAERTGGTYSTLKVQPAELEDSGVYFCASSRIPAGFRDTQYFGPGTRLTVL.

The CDR3 nucleotides read TGTGCCAGCAGTTCCCCGGGGGGAGCGGGGCTTGGCTACGAGCAGTACTTC. This gives the protein CASSSPGGAGLGYEQYF. The chain combines TRBV27 with TRBJ2-7, with 7 bases fitting TRBD2. Per germline, CDR1 MNHEY and CDR2 SMNVEV (reference sequence). V lost 4 bases to trimming and J lost 3 bases; unmatched junction nucleotides: 15. The CDR3 is made up of 17 amino acids.

CDR3 sequence reads: CAWGLGTEAFF. CDR3 nucleotides: TGTGCCTGGGGCCTAGGGACTGAAGCTTTCTTT. This rearrangement joins TRBV2 to TRBJ1-1, with D possibly matching TRBD1 (5 bases). CDR3 length: 11 amino acids. Germline V CDR1 and CDR2: SNHLY, FYNNEI. V was pared by 11 bases and J by 5 bases, with 12 bases between.

This clone was seen just once. The chain links TRBV11-2 to TRBJ1-1, with D hard to call. The length of the CDR3 is 16 residues. The germline gives CDR1 SGHAT, CDR2 FQNNGV. V gave up 1 base and J gave up 0 bases, with 12 bases separating them. The CDR3 sequence: CASSLVGTALNTEAFF. CDR3 bases: TGTGCCAGCAGCTTAGTAGGTACAGCTTTGAACACTGAAGCTTTCTTT. Combining the CDR3 with reference TRBV11-2 and TRBJ1-1 gives the whole variable domain EAGVAQSPRYKIIEKRQSVAFWCNPISGHATLYWYQQILGQGPKLLIQFQNNGVVDDSQLPKDRFSAERLKGVDSTLKIQPAKLEDSAVYLCASSLVGTALNTEAFFGQGTRLTVV.

The table lists this clone with a few counts. The rearrangement joins TRBV10-3 to TRBJ1-1; 9 bases line up with TRBD1. The germline CDR1 and CDR2 sequences are ENHRY and SYGVKD. J lost 1 base, V lost 10 bases, and 16 bases had no gene match. This CDR3 region has 17 residues. The DNA of the CDR3 is TGTGCCAACTCCCCGGGACAGGGTAAGGAGCGGAACACTGAAGCTTTCTTT. Residues: CANSPGQGKERNTEAFF.

The V and J genes are TRBV9 and TRBJ1-4, with 7 bases matching TRBD1. V lost 3 bases, J lost 8 bases, and 13 bases stayed unmatched. The germline CDR1 and CDR2 sequences are SGDLS and YYNGEE. The CDR3 is 16 amino acids. This CDR3 reads CASSATPGGKLEKLFF. The CDR3 DNA reads as TGTGCCAGCAGCGCCACACCAGGGGGAAAGTTGGAAAAACTGTTTTTT.

The V gene is TRBV9, the J gene TRBJ2-2; D unresolved. V was cut by 4 bases and J by 4 bases, with 8 bases left in between. CDR1 is SGDLS, CDR2 YYNGEE, per germline. CDR3 length: 13 amino acids. The chain's CDR3 is CASSIDGTGELFF. The CDR3 DNA follows: TGTGCCAGCAGCATAGACGGCACCGGGGAGCTGTTTTTT.

The rearrangement links TRBV6-5 to TRBJ2-7; D is uncertain. CDR3 length: 14 amino acids. In germline, CDR1 is MNHEY, CDR2 SVGAGI. V was pared by 0 bases and J by 0 bases, with 6 bases between. CDR3 nucleotides: TGTGCCAGCAGTTACTCTCTATTCTCCTACGAGCAGTACTTC. As protein: CASSYSLFSYEQYF.

This sequence joins TRBV27 and TRBJ2-2; D is possibly TRBD2 (5 bases). Germline CDR1 and CDR2: MNHEY and SMNVEV (reference sequence). V was pared by 9 bases and J by 5 bases, with 28 bases between. This CDR3 region has 18 residues. The CDR3 sequence: CARHHRAGPSKRTGELFF. The CDR3 DNA reads TGTGCCAGACACCATAGGGCGGGCCCGTCCAAAAGGACCGGGGAGCTGTTTTTT.

In nucleotides, the CDR3 is TGTGCCAGCAGTCCACTTCAGGGGGTTAAGAAAAACATTCAGTACTTC. Amino acid sequence: CASSPLQGVKKNIQYF. The chain links TRBV6-2 or TRBV6-3 to TRBJ2-4, with TRBD1 matching over 7 bases. The junction had 11 bases not matched to a gene; V was cut back by 5 bases and J by 4 bases. The germline gives CDR1 MNHEY, CDR2 SVGEGT. The CDR3 is 16 amino acids.

The chain carries TRBV6-6 and TRBJ1-1, with D possibly matching TRBD1 (6 bases). There are 14 residues in the CDR3. Per the germline V gene, CDR1 is MNHNY and CDR2 is SVGAGI (reference sequence). The germline V and J ends were trimmed by 4 bases and 6 bases, with 15 bases remaining between them. CDR3 sequence (DNA): TGTGCCAGCAGTTCACCAAACAGGGAAGCTGAAGCTTTCTTT. It encodes CASSSPNREAEAFF.

The chain combines TRBV18 with TRBJ1-2; 7 bases map to TRBD1. Germline CDR1 is KGHSH and CDR2 is LQKENI. This CDR3 has 17 amino acids. V was pared by 3 bases and J by 0 bases, with 10 bases of the junction left unmatched. The CDR3 DNA reads as TGTGCCAGCTCACCGATACCGGGACAGAATTCTAACTATGGCTACACCTTC. Translated: CASSPIPGQNSNYGYTF.

This chain connects TRBV5-5 to TRBJ1-6; D gene unclear. Germline V gene data show CDR1 as SGHKS and CDR2 as YYEKEE (reference sequence). The CDR3 spans 16 residues. With 4 bases removed from V and 0 bases from J, the gap between germline ends came to 11 bases. The CDR3 DNA sequence: TGTGCCAGCAGCCTCGACACTTACTCCTATAATTCACCCCTCCACTTT. As protein: CASSLDTYSYNSPLHF.

The chain couples TRBV3-1 (or the pseudogene TRBV3-2) to TRBJ1-6; TRBD1 aligns across 7 bases. CDR3 size: 12 residues. J was trimmed by 10 bases and V by 5 bases; bases with no gene match: 2. The germline V gene has CDR1 LGHDT and CDR2 YNNKEL (reference sequence). DNA for the CDR3: TGTGCCAGCAGCAGACAGGGATCACCCCTCCACTTT. As protein: CASSRQGSPLHF.